This TCR beta chain originates from a study of control samples from healthy donors and cancer patients. The CDR3 covers 13 residues. V dropped 6 bases and J dropped 6 bases, with 11 bases sitting between them. The V gene's germline CDR1 is SGHVS and CDR2 FNYEAQ. Repertoires were generated with immunoSEQ multiplex PCR, while TCRdb's copy carries only in-frame clones and drops some. The data show roughly 88,000 clones, roughly 91% seen once. The rearrangement joins TRBV7-6 to TRBJ2-2; no clear D gene. This clonotype originated in a man aged 45 to 65 in good health. The specimen sequenced was blood. CDR3 loop: CASRRDEAGELFF. The CDR3 DNA sequence: TGTGCCAGCAGGCGAGACGAGGCCGGGGAGCTGTTTTTT. The full variable domain, its missing parts supplied by reference TRBV7-6 and TRBJ2-2, is GAGVSQSPRYKVTKRGQDVALRCDPISGHVSLYWYRQALGQGPEFLTYFNYEAQQDKSGLPNDRFSAERPEGSISTLTIQRTEQRDSAMYRCASRRDEAGELFFGEGSRLTVL.